The T cell receptor beta chain described here comes from a study of T-cell memory formation after mild COVID-19. Germline V gene data show CDR1 as MNHNY and CDR2 as SVGAGI (reference sequence). Trimming took 7 bases from V and 8 from J, leaving 12 bases between them. The CDR3 contains 12 residues. TCRdb used MiXCR to reprocess the 5' RACE reads, holding one entry per CDR3 protein. The sample contains 150,000 or so distinct CDR3 sequences, roughly a quarter of which appear only once. The V and J genes are TRBV6-6 and TRBJ2-1; D is uncertain. This TCR derives from an adult woman who had mild COVID-19 (a few samples of this study predate the infection). Cell type and time point are not known. Sequencing input: PBMCs or a T cell subset sorted from them (not recorded which). The CDR3 DNA reads TGTGCCAGCACCGGACCCGCGGATGAGCAGTTCTTC. As protein: CASTGPADEQFF.